This TCR beta chain came from a study of sequential checkpoint blockade in melanoma. Study details: Randomization was 1:1 between first-line nivolumab→ipilimumab and ipilimumab→nivolumab.

TCRdb's table, derived via immunoSEQ multiplex PCR, lists solely in-frame clones and lacks some. The data hold 20,000 to 25,000 clones, with approximately 78% observed a single time. Germline assignment: CDR1 MDHEN and CDR2 SYDVKM. Trimming shortened V by 11 bases and J by 4 bases, and 11 bases separated the two germline ends. This CDR3 spans 12 amino acids. Sample treatment: randomized to nivolumab then ipilimumab (arm A) or the reverse (arm B). No patient had prior DNA-damaging chemotherapy. From thawed PBMCs, live CD3+CD8+ cells negative for CD19 and CD56 were sorted. The TCR comes from a human donor with melanoma. The material sequenced was CD8+ T cells sorted from blood (inferred from file names), taken from a patient given nivolumab and ipilimumab in sequence. The J gene is TRBJ2-2, the V gene TRBV28; D not resolved. The CDR3 DNA follows: TGTGCCTCAGCAGAGGCCACCGGGGAGCTGTTTTTT. Translated, it gives CASAEATGELFF.